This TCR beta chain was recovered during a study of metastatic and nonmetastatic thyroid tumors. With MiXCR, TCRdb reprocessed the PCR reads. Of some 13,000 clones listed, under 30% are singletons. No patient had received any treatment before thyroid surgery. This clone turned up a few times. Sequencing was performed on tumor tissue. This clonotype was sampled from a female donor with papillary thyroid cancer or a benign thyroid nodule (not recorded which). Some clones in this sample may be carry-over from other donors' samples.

In DNA, the CDR3 is TGTGCCAGTGGGCCGTGGGAGAGCACAGATACGCAGTATTTT. Translated, it gives CASGPWESTDTQYF. The chain links TRBV19 to TRBJ2-3; D possibly corresponds to TRBD2 (5 bases). The CDR3 is 14 amino acids. V lost 8 bases, J lost 0 bases, and 12 bases lay in between. CDR1 is LNHDA and CDR2 is SQIVND in the germline V gene (reference sequence).